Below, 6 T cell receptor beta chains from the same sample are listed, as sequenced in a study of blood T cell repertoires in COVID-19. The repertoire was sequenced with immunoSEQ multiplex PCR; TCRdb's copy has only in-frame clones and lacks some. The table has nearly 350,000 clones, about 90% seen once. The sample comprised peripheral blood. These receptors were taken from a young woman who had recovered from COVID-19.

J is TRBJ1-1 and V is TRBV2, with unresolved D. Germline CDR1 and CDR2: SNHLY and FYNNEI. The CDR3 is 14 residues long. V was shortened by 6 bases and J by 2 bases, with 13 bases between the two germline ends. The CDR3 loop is CASRNPQRNTEAFF. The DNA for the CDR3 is TGTGCCAGCAGGAATCCACAGAGAAACACTGAAGCTTTCTTT. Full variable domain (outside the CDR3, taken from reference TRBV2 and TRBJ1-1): EPEVTQTPSHQVTQMGQEVILRCVPISNHLYFYWYRQILGQKVEFLVSFYNNEISEKSEIFDDQFSVERPDGSNFTLKIRSTKLEDSAMYFCASRNPQRNTEAFFGQGTRLTVV.

CDR3 protein: CASSFGTATPNYGYTF. The CDR3 region has the DNA TGTGCCAGCAGCTTTGGGACTGCTACTCCAAACTATGGCTACACCTTC. This sequence joins TRBV11-2 and TRBJ1-2, with a tentative D call TRBD1 (5 bases). Germline lookup yields CDR1 SGHAT and CDR2 FQNNGV. The CDR3 contains 16 residues. V was clipped by 3 bases and J by 2 bases, with 16 bases between them.

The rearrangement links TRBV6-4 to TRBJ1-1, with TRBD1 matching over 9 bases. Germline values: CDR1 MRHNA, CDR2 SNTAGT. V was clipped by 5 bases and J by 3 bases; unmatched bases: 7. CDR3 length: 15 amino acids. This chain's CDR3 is CASSRQGGGYTEAFF. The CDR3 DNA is TGTGCCAGCAGTCGACAGGGGGGAGGATACACTGAAGCTTTCTTT.

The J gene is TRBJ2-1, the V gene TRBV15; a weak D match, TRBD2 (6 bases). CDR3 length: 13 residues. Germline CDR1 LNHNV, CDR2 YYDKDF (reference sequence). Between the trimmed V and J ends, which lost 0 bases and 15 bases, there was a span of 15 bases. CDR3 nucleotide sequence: TGTGCCACCAGCAGAGATCCGGGAGCCCTGCTGTTCTTC. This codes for CATSRDPGALLFF. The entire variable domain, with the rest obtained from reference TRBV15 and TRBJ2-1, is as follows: DAMVIQNPRYQVTQFGKPVTLSCSQTLNHNVMYWYQQKSSQAPKLLFHYYDKDFNNEADTPDNFQSRRPNTSFCFLDIRSPGLGDTAMYLCATSRDPGALLFFGPGTRLTVL.

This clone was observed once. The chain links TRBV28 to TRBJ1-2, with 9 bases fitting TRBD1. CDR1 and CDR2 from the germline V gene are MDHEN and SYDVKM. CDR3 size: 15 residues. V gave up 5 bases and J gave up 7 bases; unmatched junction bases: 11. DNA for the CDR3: TGTGCCAGCAGTACCCCCACAGGGGGCTTCGGTGGCTACACCTTC. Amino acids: CASSTPTGGFGGYTF.

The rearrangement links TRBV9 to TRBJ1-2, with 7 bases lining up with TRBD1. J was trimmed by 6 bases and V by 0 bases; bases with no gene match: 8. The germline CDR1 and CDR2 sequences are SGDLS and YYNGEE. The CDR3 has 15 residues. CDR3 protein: CASSVGGKQGHGYTF. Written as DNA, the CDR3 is TGTGCCAGCAGCGTAGGAGGAAAACAGGGGCATGGCTACACCTTC.